The following is a T cell receptor beta chain sequence with its context. This sample was taken from a study of OX40 agonist ivuxolimab in advanced cancers. Germline V gene data show CDR1 as MDHEN and CDR2 as SYDVKM. V was shortened by 6 bases and J by 4 bases, with 17 bases between the two germline ends. The CDR3 sequence is 15 residues long. Blood sampling took place at baseline, cycle 4 day 1, and cycle 7 day 1. Sequenced by immunoSEQ multiplex PCR; TCRdb stores in-frame clones only, minus some. This table holds roughly 100,000 clones, 70% to 90% found once. The receptor was derived from an adult with an advanced solid tumor such as melanoma, head and neck, liver or kidney cancer. The chain recombines TRBV28 with TRBJ2-3, with unresolved D. This specimen was CD4+ or CD8+ T cells sorted from blood, taken in a trial of the OX40 agonist ivuxolimab. The CDR3 DNA follows: TGTGCCAGCAGGCCTCCCCTTGTAATCGCAGATACGCAGTATTTT. It yields the protein CASRPPLVIADTQYF. Drawing the rest from reference TRBV28 and TRBJ2-3, the complete variable domain is DVKVTQSSRYLVKRTGEKVFLECVQDMDHENMFWYRQDPGLGLRLIYFSYDVKMKEKGDIPEGYSVSREKKERFSLILESASTNQTSMYLCASRPPLVIADTQYFGPGTRLTVL.